This record looks at one TCR beta chain sequence and its context. The junction and the germline gene differ at one end; a read error may be behind it. The sample originates from a study of pediatric ulcerative colitis. Up to 500,000 reads were sequenced per sample. Libraries were prepared by immunoSEQ multiplex PCR; TCRdb keeps only in-frame clonotypes and omits some of them. The table records roughly 19,000 clones, over 65% of them present only once. Germline loops: CDR1 MNHNY, CDR2 SVGAGI (reference sequence). The CDR3 extends over 12 amino acids. During colonoscopy, one to two rectal pinch biopsies were collected.

The V gene is TRBV6-6, the J gene TRBJ1-2, with 8 bases matching TRBD1. Material for sequencing was gut tissue. The receptor was isolated from a boy aged 5-17 years with moderate ulcerative colitis. The CDR3 DNA reads TGTGCCAGCACCAATCTACCGGGACAGGTGCACTTC. It translates to CASTNLPGQVHF.